The subject of this entry is one TCR beta chain. Its matching antigen is unknown. CDR3 size: 14 residues. Germline lookup yields CDR1 SQVTM and CDR2 ANQGSEA. Trimming stripped 4 bases from V and 4 bases from J, with 13 bases between. The table came from immunoSEQ multiplex PCR; TCRdb's copy has only in-frame clones and leaves some out. The table records some 98,000 clones, around nine tenths of them present only once. The data were taken from a study of cytomegalovirus exposure and HLA in healthy donors. General study findings and limits: TCR clusters originating in the first cohort tended to co-occur in the roughly 120 validation repertoires, according to a later analysis. The study listed under 200 cytomegalovirus-associated TCR beta chains. In vitro assays verified that three CMV-associated chains recognized CMV antigens specifically.

It was the approximately 130-subject validation cohort, separate from the roughly 700-subject first cohort, to which the donors belonged. Sequenced: PBMCs. The rearrangement joins TRBV29-1 to TRBJ2-2; D is uncertain. This clonotype originated in a woman aged 25-40 years in good health and CMV-seronegative. The CDR3 here is CSVGLNSFTGELFF. The CDR3 coding sequence is TGCAGCGTTGGGCTGAATTCTTTCACCGGGGAGCTGTTTTTT.